The 9 T cell receptor beta chains given below trace back to one sample, sequenced in a study of shared clonotypes between healthy human individuals (TCRdb year 2020). CD8 naive samples were obtained by positive selection for CCR7 among CD45RO-negative cells, yielding a CD45RA+CCR7+ population from which TemRA cells were excluded. Library creation used the immunoSEQ multiplex PCR assay. TCRdb carries this immuneACCESS record with in-frame sequences only. Its versions omit some clonotypes, under half of them owing to an unresolved V gene in the studies checked, with the rest unexplained. Within this sample are about 2.2 million clones, with about 92% of them counted one time only. The ten biggest clones cover approximately 1.7% of the sample. Input material: naive CD8+ T cells from PBMCs. Reading the label with the study, this specimen's cell subset or site is: CD45RA+CCR7+. These receptors were taken from a man aged 18 to 29 in good health. Some clones in this sample may be carry-over from other donors' samples.

The V call is TRBV28, the J call TRBJ2-7, with 9 bases aligning to TRBD2. In germline, CDR1 is MDHEN, CDR2 SYDVKM. The V gene end was trimmed by 4 bases and the J gene end by 2 bases; junction bases not matched to a gene: 3. The CDR3 consists of 14 residues. The CDR3 is CASSWIAGAYEQYF. The CDR3 DNA reads as TGTGCCAGCAGTTGGATAGCGGGAGCCTACGAGCAGTACTTC.

V is TRBV4-1 and J is TRBJ2-7, with D perhaps assigned TRBD1 or TRBD2 (6 bases each). V lost 1 base to trimming and J lost 2 bases, with 15 bases between them. Per germline, CDR1 MGHRA and CDR2 YSYEKL. The CDR3 totals 16 residues. CDR3 region: CASSQGGAGVTYEQYF. As DNA, the CDR3 is TGCGCCAGCAGCCAAGGGGGGGCAGGGGTTACCTACGAGCAGTACTTC.

The chain has TRBV7-8 and TRBJ1-1, with D uncertain. Germline CDR1 is SGHVS and CDR2 is FQNEAQ. The V end was cut by 6 bases, the J end by 6 bases, with 11 bases between. CDR3 size: 12 residues. The CDR3 DNA sequence: TGTGCCAGCAGGAAAATCGGGCCTGAAGCTTTCTTT. Protein product: CASRKIGPEAFF.

This chain uses TRBV5-6 with TRBJ2-7; D unclear. Trimming cost V 2 bases and J 2 bases, with 14 bases left between them. This CDR3 region has 15 residues. Looked up from germline, CDR1 is SGHDT and CDR2 is YYEEEE. The CDR3 is CASSFWVARAYEQYF. The CDR3 region has the DNA TGTGCCAGCAGCTTCTGGGTAGCTAGGGCCTACGAGCAGTACTTC.

With respect to this clone: Other DNA sequences in this sample translate to the same CDR3. This sequence joins TRBV11-2 and TRBJ1-2, with D perhaps TRBD1 (5 bases). Germline lookup yields CDR1 SGHAT and CDR2 FQNNGV. The CDR3 has 14 amino acids. The V and J ends lost 3 bases and 0 bases respectively, with 8 bases between them. CDR3 loop: CASSFGGANYGYTF. CDR3 nucleotides: TGTGCCAGCAGCTTTGGGGGAGCTAACTATGGCTACACCTTC.

The V and J genes are TRBV11-3 and TRBJ2-7, with D tentatively TRBD2 (6 bases). Germline CDR1 and CDR2: SGHNT and YENEEA. This CDR3 is 14 amino acids long. V was pared by 3 bases and J by 5 bases, with 14 bases between. DNA of the CDR3: TGTGCCAGCAGCTTTGGACACCGCGGGGACGAGCAGTACTTC. This gives the protein CASSFGHRGDEQYF.

The chain joins TRBV4-3 to TRBJ2-7, with D uncertain. The V end was cut by 1 base, the J end by 3 bases, with 10 bases between. The CDR3 is 14 amino acids. Germline V gene sequence: CDR1 LGHNA, CDR2 YSLEER. The CDR3 sequence: CASSQGAVSYEQYF. The CDR3 region has the DNA TGCGCCAGCAGCCAAGGGGCAGTAAGCTACGAGCAGTACTTC.

This chain uses TRBV28 with TRBJ2-1; TRBD2 agrees at 14 bases. Trimming removed 8 bases from V and 9 bases from J; junction bases left unmatched: 6. The germline V gene encodes CDR1 MDHEN and CDR2 SYDVKM. The CDR3 covers 14 residues. CDR3 sequence reads: CASGAGLAGVEQFF. The CDR3 nucleotides are TGTGCCAGCGGGGCGGGACTAGCGGGAGTTGAGCAGTTCTTC.

In the case of this clone: In the same sample, other DNA sequences code for this CDR3. The V and J genes are TRBV9 and TRBJ2-7; TRBD1 matches 9 bases. CDR1 and CDR2 (germline): SGDLS, YYNGEE. The CDR3 consists of 14 residues. The J segment lost 2 bases and the V segment lost 2 bases, leaving 2 bases of the junction unmatched. This CDR3 reads CASSVGTGTYEQYF. The CDR3 DNA is TGTGCCAGCAGCGTCGGGACAGGGACCTACGAGCAGTACTTC.